This T cell receptor beta chain comes out of a study of cytomegalovirus exposure and HLA in healthy donors. The length of the CDR3 is 16 residues. Germline V gives CDR1 MDHEN, CDR2 SYDVKM. Trimming cost V 0 bases and J 4 bases, with 12 bases left between them. PCR primers comprised 60 Vbeta and 13 Jbeta primers. Measured with immunoSEQ multiplex PCR; TCRdb has only the in-frame clones, and not every one. This table has 100,000 or so clones, more than 65% appearing once. The source material was PBMCs. This sequence originates from a woman aged 18-29 years in good health and CMV-seropositive. The V gene is TRBV28, the J gene TRBJ1-4; D is possibly TRBD1 (6 bases). CDR3 amino acids: CASSLWKGGDNEKLFF. CDR3 sequence (DNA): TGTGCCAGCAGTTTATGGAAGGGGGGGGATAATGAAAAACTGTTTTTT. Drawing the rest from reference TRBV28 and TRBJ1-4, the complete variable domain is DVKVTQSSRYLVKRTGEKVFLECVQDMDHENMFWYRQDPGLGLRLIYFSYDVKMKEKGDIPEGYSVSREKKERFSLILESASTNQTSMYLCASSLWKGGDNEKLFFGSGTQLSVL.